The clone carrying this T cell receptor (beta chain) was counted many times. The sample belongs to a study of T-cell reconstitution after alpha-beta-depleted transplantation in children. As it was prepared, the TCRbeta library received unique molecular identifiers. TCRdb passed the PCR reads through MiXCR, listing each CDR3 protein once. The sample contains about 110,000 distinct CDR3 sequences, over 9% of which appear only once. The CDR3 covers 14 residues. From germline, CDR1 is LNHDA and CDR2 SQIVND (reference sequence). J was trimmed by 7 bases and V by 3 bases; bases with no gene match: 3. The source is a human donor who donated a stem cell graft to a child with acute lymphoblastic leukemia. The sequencing used PBMCs from the stem cell graft donor, collected from the stem cell graft. V is TRBV19 and J is TRBJ2-1, with TRBD2 matching over 10 bases. The CDR3 here is CASSIPGLANEQFF. CDR3 coding DNA: TGTGCCAGTAGTATCCCGGGACTAGCGAATGAGCAGTTCTTC. The full variable domain, in which reference TRBV19 and TRBJ2-1 provide the parts outside the CDR3, is DGGITQSPKYLFRKEGQNVTLSCEQNLNHDAMYWYRQDPGQGLRLIYYSQIVNDFQKGDIAEGYSVSREKKESFPLTVTSAQKNPTAFYLCASSIPGLANEQFFGPGTRLTVL.